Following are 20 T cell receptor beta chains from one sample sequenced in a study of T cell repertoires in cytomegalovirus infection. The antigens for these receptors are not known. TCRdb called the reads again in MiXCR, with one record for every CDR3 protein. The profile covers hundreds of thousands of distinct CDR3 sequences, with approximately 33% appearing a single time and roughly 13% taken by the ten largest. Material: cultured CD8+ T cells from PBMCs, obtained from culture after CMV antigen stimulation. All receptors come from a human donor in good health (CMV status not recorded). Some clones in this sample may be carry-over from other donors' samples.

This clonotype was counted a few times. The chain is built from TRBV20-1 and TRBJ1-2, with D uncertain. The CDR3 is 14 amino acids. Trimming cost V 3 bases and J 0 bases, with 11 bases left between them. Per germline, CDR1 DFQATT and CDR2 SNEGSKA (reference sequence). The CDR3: CSARGLQTNYGYTF. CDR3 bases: TGCAGTGCTAGGGGCTTGCAGACTAACTATGGCTACACCTTC.

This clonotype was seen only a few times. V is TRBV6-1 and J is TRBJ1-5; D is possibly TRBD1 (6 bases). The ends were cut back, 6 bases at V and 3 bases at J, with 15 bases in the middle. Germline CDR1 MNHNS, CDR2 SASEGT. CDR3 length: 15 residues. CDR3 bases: TGTGCCAGCAGCGTGACACAGGGCGTCAATCAGCCCCAGCATTTT. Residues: CASSVTQGVNQPQHF.

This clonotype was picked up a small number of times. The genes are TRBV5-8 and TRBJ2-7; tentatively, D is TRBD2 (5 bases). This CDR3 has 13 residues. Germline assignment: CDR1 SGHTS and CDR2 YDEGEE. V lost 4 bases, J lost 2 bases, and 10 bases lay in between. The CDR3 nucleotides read TGTGCCAGCAGCCGGGATAGCCCCTACGAGCAGTACGTC. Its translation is CASSRDSPYEQYV.

The CDR3 coding sequence is TGTGCCAGCAGCTTGGGCAGGGTGAGCACTGAAGCTTTCTTT. Protein sequence: CASSLGRVSTEAFF. This sequence joins TRBV5-6 and TRBJ1-1, with D possibly TRBD1 on 5 matching bases. CDR1 and CDR2 (germline): SGHDT, YYEEEE. V dropped 0 bases and J dropped 4 bases, with 10 bases sitting between them. The CDR3 sequence is 14 residues long. The full variable domain, completed using reference TRBV5-6 and TRBJ1-1, is DAGVTQSPTHLIKTRGQQVTLRCSPKSGHDTVSWYQQALGQGPQFIFQYYEEEERQRGNFPDRFSGHQFPNYSSELNVNALLLGDSALYLCASSLGRVSTEAFFGQGTRLTVV.

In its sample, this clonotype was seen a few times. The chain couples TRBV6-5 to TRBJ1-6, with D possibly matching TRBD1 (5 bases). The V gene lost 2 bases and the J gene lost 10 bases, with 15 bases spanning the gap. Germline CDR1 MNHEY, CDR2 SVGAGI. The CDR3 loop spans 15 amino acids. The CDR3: CASSYTAREGSPLHF. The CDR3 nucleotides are TGTGCCAGCAGTTACACGGCCAGGGAGGGATCACCCCTCCACTTT.

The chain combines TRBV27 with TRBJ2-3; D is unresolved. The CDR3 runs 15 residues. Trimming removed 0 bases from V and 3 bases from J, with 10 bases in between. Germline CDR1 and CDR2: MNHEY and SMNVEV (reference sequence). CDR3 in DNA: TGTGCCAGCAGTTTATCGGCCCGGGTAACAGATACGCAGTATTTT. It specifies CASSLSARVTDTQYF.

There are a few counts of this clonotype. In DNA form, the CDR3 reads TGTGCCAGCAGTGAGCCGGGGATAGCAGATACGCAGTATTTT. Encoded protein: CASSEPGIADTQYF. The rearrangement links TRBV2 to TRBJ2-3, with a weak D call TRBD2 (5 bases). CDR1 SNHLY and CDR2 FYNNEI come from the germline V gene. Trimming stripped 3 bases from V and 4 bases from J, with 11 bases between. This CDR3 has 14 amino acids.

The CDR3 DNA reads as TGCGCCAGCAGCAACCCGGGGGGGCGGGATACGCAGTATTTT. Protein product: CASSNPGGRDTQYF. The chain carries TRBV4-1 and TRBJ2-3, with TRBD2 identical over 8 bases. Germline loops: CDR1 MGHRA, CDR2 YSYEKL. J lost 6 bases, V lost 5 bases, and 7 bases had no gene match. This CDR3 comprises 14 residues.

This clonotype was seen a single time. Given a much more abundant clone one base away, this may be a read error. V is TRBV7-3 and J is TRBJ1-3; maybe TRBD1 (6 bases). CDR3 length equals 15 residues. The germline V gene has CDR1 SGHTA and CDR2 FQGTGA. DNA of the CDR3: TGTGCCAGCAACTTAGTTTCAGGGGTCGGAAACACCATATATTTT. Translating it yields CASNLVSGVGNTIYF.

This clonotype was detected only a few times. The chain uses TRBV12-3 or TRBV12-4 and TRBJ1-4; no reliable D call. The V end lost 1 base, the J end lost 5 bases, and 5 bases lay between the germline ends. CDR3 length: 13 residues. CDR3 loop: CASSLVLNEKLFF. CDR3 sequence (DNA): TGTGCCAGCAGTTTAGTGCTCAATGAAAAACTGTTTTTT.

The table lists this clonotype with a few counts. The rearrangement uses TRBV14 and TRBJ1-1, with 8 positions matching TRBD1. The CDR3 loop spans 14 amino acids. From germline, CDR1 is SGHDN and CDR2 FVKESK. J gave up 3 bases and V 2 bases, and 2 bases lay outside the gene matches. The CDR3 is CASSQQGAYTEAFF. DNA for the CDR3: TGTGCCAGCAGCCAACAGGGGGCCTACACTGAAGCTTTCTTT.

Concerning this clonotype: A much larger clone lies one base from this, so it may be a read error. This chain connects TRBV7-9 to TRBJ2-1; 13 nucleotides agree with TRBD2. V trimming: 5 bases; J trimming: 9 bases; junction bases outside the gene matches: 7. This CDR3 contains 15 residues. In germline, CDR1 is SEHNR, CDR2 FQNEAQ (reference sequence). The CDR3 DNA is TGTGCCAGCAGCCTAGGGACTAGCGGGGTCGTTGAGCAGTTCTTC. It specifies CASSLGTSGVVEQFF.

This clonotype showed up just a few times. CDR3 sequence (DNA): TGTGCCAGCAGTTTCCCTAGCGGGGGGGATGAATGGGCAAACATTCAGTACTTC. Protein sequence: CASSFPSGGDEWANIQYF. This sequence joins TRBV28 and TRBJ2-4; 12 positions agree with TRBD2. The ends lost 3 bases at V and 6 bases at J; junction bases unmatched: 12. The CDR3 extends over 18 amino acids. The germline CDR1 and CDR2 sequences are MDHEN and SYDVKM.

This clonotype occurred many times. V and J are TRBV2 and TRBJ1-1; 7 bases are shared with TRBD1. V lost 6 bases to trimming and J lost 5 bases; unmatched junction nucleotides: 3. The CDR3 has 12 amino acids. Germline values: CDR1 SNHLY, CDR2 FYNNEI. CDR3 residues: CASSEQGTEAFF. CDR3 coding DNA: TGTGCCAGCAGCGAACAGGGGACTGAAGCTTTCTTT.

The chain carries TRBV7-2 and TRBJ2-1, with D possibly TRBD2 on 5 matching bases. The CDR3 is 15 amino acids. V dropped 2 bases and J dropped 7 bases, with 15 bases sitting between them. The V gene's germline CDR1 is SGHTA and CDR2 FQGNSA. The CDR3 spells CASSLFSGEPNEQFF. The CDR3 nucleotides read TGTGCCAGCAGCTTATTTAGTGGGGAGCCAAATGAGCAGTTCTTC. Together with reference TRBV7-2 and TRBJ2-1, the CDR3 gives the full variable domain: GAGVSQSPSNKVTEKGKDVELRCDPISGHTALYWYRQSLGQGLEFLIYFQGNSAPDKSGLPSDRFSAERTGGSVSTLTIQRTQQEDSAVYLCASSLFSGEPNEQFFGPGTRLTVL.

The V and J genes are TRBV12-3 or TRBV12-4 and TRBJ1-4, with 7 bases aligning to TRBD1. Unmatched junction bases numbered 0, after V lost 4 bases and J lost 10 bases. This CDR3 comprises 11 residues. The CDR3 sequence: CASSYRGKLFF. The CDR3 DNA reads TGTGCCAGCAGTTACAGGGGAAAACTGTTTTTT.

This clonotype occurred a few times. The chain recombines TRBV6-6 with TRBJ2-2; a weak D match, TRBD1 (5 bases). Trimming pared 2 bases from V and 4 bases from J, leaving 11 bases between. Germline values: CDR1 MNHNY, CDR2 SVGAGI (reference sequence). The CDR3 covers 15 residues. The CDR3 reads CASSYVGRATGELFF. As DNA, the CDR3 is TGTGCCAGCAGTTACGTCGGCAGGGCCACCGGGGAGCTGTTTTTT.

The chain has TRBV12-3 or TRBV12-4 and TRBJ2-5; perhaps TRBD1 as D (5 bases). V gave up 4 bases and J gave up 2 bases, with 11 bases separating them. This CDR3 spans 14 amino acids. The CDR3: CASSSFRAQETQYF. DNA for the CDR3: TGTGCCAGCAGTTCGTTCAGGGCTCAAGAGACCCAGTACTTC.

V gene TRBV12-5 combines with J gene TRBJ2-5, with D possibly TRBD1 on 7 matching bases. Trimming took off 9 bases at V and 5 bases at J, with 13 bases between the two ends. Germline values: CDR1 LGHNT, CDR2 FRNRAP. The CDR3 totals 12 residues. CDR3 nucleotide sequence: TGTGCTAGAGACTCAGGGGGGGAGACCCAGTACTTC. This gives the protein CARDSGGETQYF.

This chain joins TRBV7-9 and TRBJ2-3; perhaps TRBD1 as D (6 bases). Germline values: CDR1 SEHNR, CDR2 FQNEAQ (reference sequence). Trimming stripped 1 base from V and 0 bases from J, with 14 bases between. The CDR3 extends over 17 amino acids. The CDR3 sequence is CASSLVSGAYSTDTQYF. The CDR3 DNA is TGTGCCAGCAGCTTAGTTTCAGGGGCCTATAGCACAGATACGCAGTATTTT.